The text below deals with one TCR beta chain. The sample comes from a study of blood T cell repertoires in COVID-19. Study summary: Some COVID-19 samples were acute and others convalescent; all came from the United States, Italy and Spain. The cDNA or gDNA used as material had been derived from T cells, B-cell-depleted T cells, or PBMCs.

The authors' processing: Estimation of nucleated cell counts was performed using reference gene primer amplification. Some clones are missing from TCRdb's copy, which holds only in-frame ones; the method was immunoSEQ multiplex PCR. V and J calls and clone size are copied from that table; D and trimming were computed from the DNA. The sample has about 270,000 clones, 80% to 90% seen once. J gave up 7 bases and V 3 bases, and 8 bases lay outside the gene matches. The CDR3 sequence is 15 residues long. The germline V gene encodes CDR1 SGHNT and CDR2 YYREEE (reference sequence). This chain uses TRBV5-4 with TRBJ2-3, with 10 bases lining up with TRBD2. Sequencing used peripheral blood. This clonotype was obtained from a woman aged 70 to 79 with acute or convalescent COVID-19. CDR3 amino acids: CASSWLAGDQYTQYF. CDR3 nucleotides: TGTGCCAGCAGCTGGCTAGCGGGGGATCAATATACGCAGTATTTT.